This T cell receptor (beta chain) was identified in a study of shared clonotypes between healthy human individuals (dated by TCRdb to about 2020). The study in broad terms: The cohort included three men and a couple of women between 18 and 49 years of age. For each donor, CD4 naive and CD4 memory were each run on three plates, CD8 naive on two plates, and CD8 memory on one plate. Blood TCR repertoires of about 5 healthy adults were deeply sequenced to estimate repertoire size and the extent of clonotype sharing between individuals. Different laboratories and diverse techniques were used to prepare libraries and sequence TCR repertoires, to increase sequencing depth and limit assay-specific biases. Each donor's leukapheresis produced roughly between roughly 0.85 and 10 billion PBMCs.

Using the deep immunoSEQ assay, TCR CDR3 regions were amplified from genomic DNA by multiplex PCR. Genomic DNA extracted from each cell subset was distributed evenly over all wells of several immunoSEQ 96-well plates, and each plate served as one replicate. For sorted subsets, around 200 ng genomic DNA, equal to 30,000 to 35,000 T cell genomes, was loaded into each replicate PCR. Purified libraries were quantified with a Qubit 3.0 fluorometer, sized on a Bioanalyzer 2100, and re-quantified with the KAPA Library Quantification kit. A separate single-read 150-cycle Illumina NextSeq 550 flow cell was used to sequence each immunoSEQ 96-well plate. In the original analysis: Because the immunoSEQ output held only junctional sequences and lacked quality scores, the filtering could not match the filtering applied to full-length reads. Sequences were annotated with PyIR, a Python wrapper for IgBLAST v1.9, and V/J genes and CDR3 were assigned using IMGT germline references. Reads were filtered out if the reads had weak V/J assignments (E-value above 1e-6), no CDR3, stop codons, out-of-frame junctions, or ambiguous translated residues. V3J clonotypes were defined by identical inferred V gene, J gene, and CDR3 amino acid sequence. Percentage overlap between repertoires was calculated by dividing the number of shared unique clonotypes by the size of the smaller repertoire. Repertoire richness was assessed with RTK rarefaction, the Chao1 estimator, and Recon v2.1 estimates of unobserved clonotypes. OLGA was used to compute generation probabilities for all TCRbeta clonotypes that the gDNA method yielded from a handful of donors. TCRdb took this table from immuneACCESS and kept in-frame rearrangements with V and J called. Such tables lack part of the clones; where checked against another copy, unresolved V genes explain under half of the gap, and the rest is unexplained. That table gives V, J and clone size, and the DNA gave D and trimming. Across this sample there are 1.4 million to 1.5 million clones, with around 97% seen only once. 1.2% of the sample goes to the ten largest clones.

Beyond this particular receptor, the publication reports: About 5% of naive CD4, around 3.6% of naive CD8, about 2.5% of memory CD4, and 0.4% of memory CD8 clonotypes were shared across a few donors. Higher generation probabilities were observed for clonotypes shared by all four sorted-subset donors than for non-shared clonotypes. Rarefaction of sorted-subset datasets indicated incomplete sequencing despite the large sequencing depth. Pairwise subsampling indicated that sequencing depth was expected to affect the degree of clonotype sharing among donors. Naive subsets generally had larger estimated clonotype richness than memory subsets. The genetic and exposure-history diversity represented was limited by the small number of donors. Only blood was sampled, and tissue TCR repertoires likely differ from those in blood.

With regard to this clone: The clone's antigen remains unknown. No quality values exist for individual bases; no much larger clone is one base distant.

Donors were healthy HIV-negative adults with no recently reported acute infections or vaccinations. Only Caucasian adults living in Nashville, Tennessee, USA were represented among the donors. Magnetic negative selection was used to enrich CD4+ T cells, after which naive cells were positively selected on CD45RA and the negative fraction became the memory subset. Blood was collected by leukapheresis, and PBMCs were isolated by Ficoll-Histopaque density gradient centrifugation and then cryopreserved in liquid nitrogen vapor phase. Purity and quantity of every magnetically sorted T cell population were checked by analytical flow cytometry. Genomic DNA was isolated from each sorted fraction and quantified by UV absorbance on a Nanodrop 2000c. CDR1 and CDR2 are drawn from the germline V gene: SGHRS, YFSETQ. The CDR3 has 14 amino acids, counting the end cysteine and phenylalanine. The DNA shown is the 42-base CDR3, in frame from base 1. V is pared back by 0 bases and J by 3 bases, with 6 bases lying between the germline termini.

Sequenced input: naive CD4+ T cells sorted from blood. The cell subset or site tag for this specimen amounts to: CD45RA+ positively selected. The V and J genes are TRBV5-1 and TRBJ1-4; D gene: possibly TRBD1, on 5 matching bases. This clonotype originated in a young man in good health. The nucleotides read TGCGCCAGCAGCTTGGCACAGGCTAATGAAAAACTGTTTTTT. Its protein reads: CASSLAQANEKLFF.